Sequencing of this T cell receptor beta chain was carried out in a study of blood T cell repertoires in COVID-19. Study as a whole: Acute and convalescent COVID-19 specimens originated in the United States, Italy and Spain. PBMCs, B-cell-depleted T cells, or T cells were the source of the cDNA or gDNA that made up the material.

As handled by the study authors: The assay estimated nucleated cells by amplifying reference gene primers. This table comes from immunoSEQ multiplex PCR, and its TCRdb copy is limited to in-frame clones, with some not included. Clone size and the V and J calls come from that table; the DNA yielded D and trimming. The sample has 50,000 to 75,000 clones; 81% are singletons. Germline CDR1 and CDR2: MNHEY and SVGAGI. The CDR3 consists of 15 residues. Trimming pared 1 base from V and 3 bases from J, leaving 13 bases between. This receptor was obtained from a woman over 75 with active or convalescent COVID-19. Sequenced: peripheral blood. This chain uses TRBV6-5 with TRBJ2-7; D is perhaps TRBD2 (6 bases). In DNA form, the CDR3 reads TGTGCCAGCAGTTACTTGCGGGACCCACTCTACGAGCAGTACTTC. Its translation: CASSYLRDPLYEQYF.